The 14 T cell receptor beta chains reported below all come from one sample, sequenced in a study of molecular identifiers for immune sequencing clone quantification (dated by TCRdb to the late 2010s). Library preparation used PCR. Sequencing was performed on an Illumina HiSeq 4000. Using fastp trimming at Q25 and MiXCR clonotype assembly, TCRdb reanalyzed the public sequencing data and kept in-frame beta chains. Each entry merges the rows of one CDR3 protein and shows their most common DNA and genes. The sample records about 640,000 distinct CDR3 sequences, nearly 20% of which are singletons. Roughly 0.9% of the sample belongs to the ten largest clones. Source material: naive CD8+ T cells from blood, with Jurkat cell RNA spiked in. According to the study, the label for this sample's cell subset or site signals: FACS-sorted CD8+CD4-CCR7+CD45RA+ naive T cells. The receptors stem from a human donor in good health. Some libraries in this study had Jurkat cell RNA spiked in.

Here the CDR3 DNA reads TGTGCCAGTAGTTCCAGGACAGGGGGAGCCTACGAGCAGTACTTC. This translates into CASSSRTGGAYEQYF. This chain joins TRBV19 and TRBJ2-7; 10 positions agree with TRBD1. V lost 5 bases and J lost 2; bases outside the gene matches: 6. The V gene's germline CDR1 is LNHDA and CDR2 SQIVND (reference sequence). The CDR3 spans 15 residues.

This clonotype was seen at least ten times. The chain couples TRBV5-5 to TRBJ2-7; 12 nucleotides align to TRBD1. The CDR3 totals 16 residues. Germline CDR1 reads SGHKS; CDR2 reads YYEKEE (reference sequence). The junction had 10 bases not matched to a gene; V was cut back by 4 bases and J by 5 bases. CDR3 DNA sequence: TGTGCCAGCAGCCGTATGGGACAGGGGGCGCGCCACGAGCAGTACTTC. As protein: CASSRMGQGARHEQYF.

This clonotype has more than one count but fewer than ten. V usage is TRBV14 and J usage is TRBJ2-7, with a tentative D call TRBD1 (6 bases). Germline V lookup: CDR1 SGHDN, CDR2 FVKESK. Trimming left V 3 bases short and J 0 bases short, with 21 bases between. This CDR3 spans 18 amino acids. The CDR3 coding sequence is TGTGCCAGCAGCCACCCTTGGGGGCCACACCCCGGCTCCTACGAGCAGTACTTC. Residues: CASSHPWGPHPGSYEQYF.

This clonotype was picked up many times. This chain joins TRBV2 and TRBJ2-1; 9 bases agree with TRBD2. V gave up 3 bases and J gave up 5 bases; unmatched junction bases: 8. Germline loops: CDR1 SNHLY, CDR2 FYNNEI. There are 16 residues in the CDR3. DNA of the CDR3: TGTGCCAGCAGTGAGGAGCGGGGGGTGGTCGACAATGAGCAGTTCTTC. This encodes CASSEERGVVDNEQFF.

This clonotype has just a few counts. The chain is built from TRBV15 and TRBJ2-7; 10 nucleotides match TRBD1. Germline V gene lookup returns CDR1 LNHNV and CDR2 YYDKDF (reference sequence). Trimming took 0 bases from V and 5 from J; bases not matched to a gene: 4. This CDR3 contains 15 residues. The CDR3 region has the DNA TGTGCCACCAGCAGAGATGGAGGGACAGGGGACGAGCAGTACTTC. Protein sequence: CATSRDGGTGDEQYF.

At least ten counts were recorded for this clonotype. V is TRBV7-2 and J is TRBJ2-3; D perhaps matches TRBD1 (6 bases). The length of the CDR3 is 13 residues. V lost 8 bases, J lost 0 bases, and 9 bases lay in between. CDR1 and CDR2 (germline): SGHTA, FQGNSA. CDR3 in amino acids: CASGQLSTDTQYF. For the CDR3, the DNA is TGTGCCAGCGGACAGTTAAGCACAGATACGCAGTATTTT.

This clonotype appeared many times. In DNA, the CDR3 is TGTGCCAGCAGTGGAGGGCTAGCGGGAGATTCTTCCTACAATGAGCAGTTCTTC. This codes for CASSGGLAGDSSYNEQFF. The chain carries TRBV13 and TRBJ2-1; TRBD2 aligns across 10 bases. Trimming took 6 bases from V and 1 from J; bases not matched to a gene: 12. The CDR3 totals 18 residues. Germline V gives CDR1 PRHDT, CDR2 FYEKMQ (reference sequence). Variable domain in full (rest from reference TRBV13 and TRBJ2-1): AAGVIQSPRHLIKEKRETATLKCYPIPRHDTVYWYQQGPGQDPQFLISFYEKMQSDKGSIPDRFSAQQFSDYHSELNMSSLELGDSALYFCASSGGLAGDSSYNEQFFGPGTRLTVL.

This clonotype was recorded many times. CDR3 sequence (DNA): TGTGCCAGCAACCCCACGGGTAGCTCCTACGAGCAGTACTTC. Translating it yields CASNPTGSSYEQYF. V is TRBV7-2 and J is TRBJ2-7; D gene ambiguous. With 7 bases removed from V and 0 bases from J, the gap between germline ends came to 13 bases. Germline V gene sequence: CDR1 SGHTA, CDR2 FQGNSA. The CDR3 is made up of 14 amino acids. Full variable domain (outside the CDR3, taken from reference TRBV7-2 and TRBJ2-7): GAGVSQSPSNKVTEKGKDVELRCDPISGHTALYWYRQSLGQGLEFLIYFQGNSAPDKSGLPSDRFSAERTGGSVSTLTIQRTQQEDSAVYLCASNPTGSSYEQYFGPGTRLTVT.

Remarks on this clonotype: A read error may explain this, as a much larger clone is one base away. The chain employs TRBV19 and TRBJ2-7; D is undetermined. Looked up from germline, CDR1 is LNHDA and CDR2 is SQIVND (reference sequence). The CDR3 sequence is 12 residues long. In DNA, the CDR3 is TGTGTCAGTAGTATCCCGGCCCACGAGCAGTACTTC. Translated: CVSSIPAHEQYF.

Notes on this clonotype: A much larger clone differs by one base, so this may be a read error. This chain links TRBV14 with TRBJ2-7, with D maybe TRBD2 (6 bases). The CDR3 consists of 12 residues. Germline V CDR1 and CDR2: SGHDN, FVKESK. Trimming took 3 bases from V and 7 from J, leaving 10 bases between them. CDR3 region: CASSHEAGEQYF. CDR3 DNA: TGTGCCAGCAGCCATGAAGCGGGTGAGCAGTACTTC.

The chain carries TRBV21-1 and TRBJ1-1. TRBV21-1 is a pseudogene. This CDR3 has 12 amino acids. CDR3 sequence: CASSKKAPEAFF. The CDR3 DNA reads TGTGCCAGCAGCAAAAAAGCCCCTGAAGCTTTCTTT.

As to this clonotype: A much larger clone differs by one base, so this may be a read error. V usage is TRBV6-1 and J usage is TRBJ2-4, with D possibly matching TRBD1 (6 bases). V lost 6 bases to trimming and J lost 0 bases, with 18 bases between them. The CDR3 is made up of 17 amino acids. Germline assignment: CDR1 MNHNS and CDR2 SASEGT. In DNA form, the CDR3 reads TGTGCCAGCAGGGTTACAGGGACATCCTTAGCCAAAAACATTCAGTACTTC. Protein product: CASRVTGTSLAKNIQYF.

This clonotype was counted ten times or more. This chain connects TRBV6-5 to TRBJ2-6, with D uncertain. Trimming stripped 0 bases from V and 0 bases from J, with 12 bases between. Germline V gives CDR1 MNHEY, CDR2 SVGAGI. This CDR3 is built from 18 residues. This chain's CDR3 is CASSYSLAPYSGANVLTF. CDR3 sequence (DNA): TGTGCCAGCAGTTACTCTCTGGCGCCTTACTCTGGGGCCAACGTCCTGACTTTC.

There are many counts of this clonotype. This chain uses TRBV4-1 with TRBJ2-5, with a weak D call TRBD1 (5 bases). Trimming removed 1 base from V and 4 bases from J, with 16 bases in between. CDR1 is MGHRA and CDR2 is YSYEKL in the germline V gene. The CDR3 totals 16 residues. As DNA, the CDR3 is TGCGCCAGCAGCCAAGCCCCCCAGGGTTCCGGAGAGACCCAGTACTTC. It codes for CASSQAPQGSGETQYF.